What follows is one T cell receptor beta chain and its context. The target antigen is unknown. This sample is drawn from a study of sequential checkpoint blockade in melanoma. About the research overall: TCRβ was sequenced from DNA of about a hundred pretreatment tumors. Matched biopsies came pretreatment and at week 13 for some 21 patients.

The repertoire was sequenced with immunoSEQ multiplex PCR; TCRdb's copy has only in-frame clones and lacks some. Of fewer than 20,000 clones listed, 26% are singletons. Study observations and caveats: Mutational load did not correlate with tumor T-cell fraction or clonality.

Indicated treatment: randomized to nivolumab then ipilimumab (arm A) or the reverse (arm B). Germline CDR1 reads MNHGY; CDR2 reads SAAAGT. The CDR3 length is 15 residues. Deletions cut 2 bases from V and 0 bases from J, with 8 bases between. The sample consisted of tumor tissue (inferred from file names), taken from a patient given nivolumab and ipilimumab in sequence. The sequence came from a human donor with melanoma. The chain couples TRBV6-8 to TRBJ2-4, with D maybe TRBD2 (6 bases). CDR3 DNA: TGTGCCAGCAGTTACGGCGGGGCAGCCAAAAACATTCAGTACTTC. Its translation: CASSYGGAAKNIQYF.